The next 21 T cell receptor beta chains were all read from a single sample in a study of blood T cell repertoires in COVID-19. Generated by immunoSEQ multiplex PCR, the TCRdb table keeps only in-frame clones and is missing some. The sample records about 240,000 clones, about four fifths being singletons. The material sequenced was peripheral blood. These receptors originate from a man aged 30-40 years who had recovered from COVID-19.

This chain joins TRBV5-4 and TRBJ1-1; no clear D. The V end was cut by 4 bases, the J end by 0 bases, with 25 bases between. The CDR3 is made up of 19 amino acids. From germline, CDR1 is SGHNT and CDR2 YYREEE (reference sequence). The DNA of the CDR3 is TGTGCCAGCAGCCCGCGGCGGACTTACCAATCCTCCATGAACACTGAAGCTTTCTTT. Amino acid sequence: CASSPRRTYQSSMNTEAFF.

V is TRBV27 and J is TRBJ2-3, with TRBD2 matching over 11 bases. CDR1 is MNHEY, CDR2 SMNVEV, per germline (reference sequence). V lost 5 bases, J lost 0 bases, and 10 bases stayed unmatched. CDR3 length equals 18 residues. CDR3 sequence reads: CASSPYLGLAGSTDTQYF. The DNA of the CDR3 is TGTGCCAGCAGTCCATACTTAGGACTAGCGGGTAGCACAGATACGCAGTATTTT.

This chain links TRBV28 with TRBJ2-5; 8 positions match TRBD1. V lost 8 bases and J lost 2; bases outside the gene matches: 7. The length of the CDR3 is 14 residues. Per germline, CDR1 MDHEN and CDR2 SYDVKM. DNA for the CDR3: TGTGCCAGCTCTGGACAGGGCGTTCAAGAGACCCAGTACTTC. Protein: CASSGQGVQETQYF.

V and J are TRBV4-1 and TRBJ1-2; the D gene is possibly TRBD1 (6 bases). The V end lost 2 bases, the J end lost 0 bases, and 19 bases lay between the germline ends. The CDR3 runs to 18 residues. Germline V lookup: CDR1 MGHRA, CDR2 YSYEKL. Written as DNA, the CDR3 is TGCGCCAGCAGCCAAAGGGGGGGCGGGCAGGCCACTAACTATGGCTACACCTTC. This translates into CASSQRGGGQATNYGYTF.

The chain has TRBV19 and TRBJ2-7, with a possible D match to TRBD2 (6 bases). There are 15 residues in the CDR3. V was pared by 5 bases and J by 6 bases, with 20 bases between. Germline-derived CDR1 and CDR2 are LNHDA and SQIVND (reference sequence). The DNA of the CDR3 is TGTGCCAGTAGTCCCCTAGACGGGACTGCGGGCGAGCAGTACTTC. It is translated as CASSPLDGTAGEQYF. Complete variable domain (other parts from reference TRBV19 and TRBJ2-7): DGGITQSPKYLFRKEGQNVTLSCEQNLNHDAMYWYRQDPGQGLRLIYYSQIVNDFQKGDIAEGYSVSREKKESFPLTVTSAQKNPTAFYLCASSPLDGTAGEQYFGPGTRLTVT.

The table lists this clone with a count of one. Other DNA sequences in this specimen translate into the identical CDR3. This chain uses TRBV20-1 with TRBJ2-3; D uncertain. CDR1 is DFQATT and CDR2 is SNEGSKA in the germline V gene (reference sequence). CDR3 size: 10 residues. V was pared by 5 bases and J by 5 bases, with 5 bases between. CDR3 region: CSAWRDTQYF. The CDR3 region has the DNA TGCAGTGCTTGGAGAGATACGCAGTATTTT.

V is TRBV2 and J is TRBJ2-3; tentative D call: TRBD2 (6 bases). Germline V lookup: CDR1 SNHLY, CDR2 FYNNEI. The length of the CDR3 is 13 residues. V lost 8 bases and J lost 0, with 9 bases in between. CDR3 sequence reads: CASHGGSTDTQYF. In DNA form, the CDR3 reads TGTGCCAGCCACGGGGGAAGCACAGATACGCAGTATTTT.

The chain employs TRBV28 and TRBJ2-3; D remains ambiguous. The CDR3 extends over 17 amino acids. Trimming took 1 base from V and 0 from J, leaving 14 bases between them. Per germline, CDR1 MDHEN and CDR2 SYDVKM. The DNA of the CDR3 is TGTGCCAGCAGTTTATCGATACTGAGAACTAGCACAGATACGCAGTATTTT. As protein: CASSLSILRTSTDTQYF.

The chain has TRBV2 and TRBJ2-7, with TRBD2 matching over 7 bases. The junction had 3 bases not matched to a gene; V was cut back by 7 bases and J by 3 bases. Per the germline V gene, CDR1 is SNHLY and CDR2 is FYNNEI. CDR3 length equals 12 residues. The DNA for the CDR3 is TGTGCCAGCATGTCTAGCGGCTACGAGCAGTACGTC. Its translation is CASMSSGYEQYV.

The chain couples TRBV2 to TRBJ1-5; 7 bases match TRBD1. J was trimmed by 5 bases and V by 0 bases; bases with no gene match: 1. Germline CDR1 is SNHLY and CDR2 is FYNNEI. This CDR3 contains 14 residues. CDR3 residues: CASSEAQGDQPQHF. CDR3 nucleotide sequence: TGTGCCAGCAGTGAAGCGCAGGGGGATCAGCCCCAGCATTTT. Complete variable domain (other parts from reference TRBV2 and TRBJ1-5): EPEVTQTPSHQVTQMGQEVILRCVPISNHLYFYWYRQILGQKVEFLVSFYNNEISEKSEIFDDQFSVERPDGSNFTLKIRSTKLEDSAMYFCASSEAQGDQPQHFGDGTRLSIL.

The chain couples TRBV9 to TRBJ1-1, with TRBD1 identical over 7 bases. This CDR3 region has 14 residues. V was pared by 2 bases and J by 0 bases, with 1 base of the junction left unmatched. CDR1 is SGDLS and CDR2 is YYNGEE in the germline V gene. Written as DNA, the CDR3 is TGTGCCAGCAGCGTGACAGGGATGAACACTGAAGCTTTCTTT. Encoded protein: CASSVTGMNTEAFF.

This clone has just one count. The V gene is TRBV10-2, the J gene TRBJ1-2; tentatively, D is TRBD1 (5 bases). The V gene's germline CDR1 is WSHSY and CDR2 SAAADI. The CDR3 has 15 amino acids. Trimming shortened V by 1 base and J by 0 bases, and 9 bases separated the two germline ends. CDR3 loop: CASSEYPTANYGYTF. The CDR3 bases are TGCGCCAGCAGTGAGTACCCGACAGCTAACTATGGCTACACCTTC.

This chain connects TRBV6-1 to TRBJ2-2, with D perhaps TRBD1 (5 bases). The V and J ends lost 11 bases and 5 bases respectively, with 18 bases between them. This CDR3 has 14 residues. CDR1 is MNHNS and CDR2 is SASEGT in the germline V gene. The CDR3 sequence is CAGSLGRWTGELFF. The DNA for the CDR3 is TGTGCCGGCTCTTTGGGGCGCTGGACCGGGGAGCTGTTTTTT.

The V and J genes are TRBV28 and TRBJ1-4, with D hard to call. Per the germline V gene, CDR1 is MDHEN and CDR2 is SYDVKM. The V end was cut by 2 bases, the J end by 0 bases, with 10 bases between. The CDR3 runs to 16 residues. In nucleotides, the CDR3 is TGTGCCAGCAGTTTACCGGGGATGGCAACTAATGAAAAACTGTTTTTT. Residues: CASSLPGMATNEKLFF. Supplemented by reference TRBV28 and TRBJ1-4, the full variable domain reads DVKVTQSSRYLVKRTGEKVFLECVQDMDHENMFWYRQDPGLGLRLIYFSYDVKMKEKGDIPEGYSVSREKKERFSLILESASTNQTSMYLCASSLPGMATNEKLFFGSGTQLSVL.

This chain links TRBV5-1 with TRBJ1-1; 7 nucleotides agree with TRBD1. This CDR3 is 15 amino acids long. Germline assignment: CDR1 SGHRS and CDR2 YFSETQ. V lost 2 bases to trimming and J lost 2 bases; unmatched junction nucleotides: 6. Written as DNA, the CDR3 is TGCGCCAGCAGCTTATCACAGGGGCTCAACACTGAAGCTTTCTTT. It is translated as CASSLSQGLNTEAFF.

The V and J genes are TRBV6-5 and TRBJ2-7, with 7 bases lining up with TRBD1. Germline CDR1 MNHEY, CDR2 SVGAGI. The CDR3 spans 14 residues. V gave up 6 bases and J gave up 2 bases; unmatched junction bases: 7. The CDR3 region is CASSLQGSAYEQYV. The CDR3 bases are TGTGCCAGCAGCTTACAGGGGTCAGCCTACGAGCAGTACGTC.

The genes are TRBV7-9 and TRBJ2-4, with TRBD2 matching 7 bases. There are 15 residues in the CDR3. Per germline, CDR1 SEHNR and CDR2 FQNEAQ (reference sequence). Trimming removed 4 bases from V and 8 bases from J; junction bases left unmatched: 11. CDR3 nucleotides: TGTGCCAGCAGCTCACAAGCCGGTCGGGGGGACATTCAGTACTTC. Translating it yields CASSSQAGRGDIQYF. The full variable domain, with the rest looked up from reference TRBV7-9 and TRBJ2-4, is DTGVSQNPRHKITKRGQNVTFRCDPISEHNRLYWYRQTLGQGPEFLTYFQNEAQLEKSRLLSDRFSAERPKGSFSTLEIQRTEQGDSAMYLCASSSQAGRGDIQYFGAGTRLSVL.

The genes are TRBV19 and TRBJ2-1; D is possibly TRBD1 (5 bases). V dropped 3 bases and J dropped 3 bases, with 12 bases sitting between them. The CDR3 has 15 residues. CDR1 and CDR2 (germline): LNHDA, SQIVND (reference sequence). This CDR3 is CASSMSRVGYNEQFF. In DNA form, the CDR3 reads TGTGCCAGTAGTATGTCCAGGGTGGGCTACAATGAGCAGTTCTTC.

This chain's CDR3 is CASSSRGQASNQPQHF. The CDR3 coding sequence is TGTGCCAGCAGCTCCAGAGGGCAGGCTAGCAATCAGCCCCAGCATTTT. This chain joins TRBV27 and TRBJ1-5, with D uncertain. Germline V gives CDR1 MNHEY, CDR2 SMNVEV (reference sequence). V was trimmed by 6 bases and J by 0 bases, leaving 15 bases between them. This CDR3 is 16 amino acids long.

The V gene is TRBV18, the J gene TRBJ1-1, with TRBD1 matching over 7 bases. Trimming took 3 bases from V and 5 from J; bases not matched to a gene: 9. The CDR3 covers 15 residues. CDR1 is KGHSH and CDR2 is LQKENI in the germline V gene. Here the CDR3 DNA reads TGTGCCAGCTCACCCCTAACAGGGGCACGGACTGAAGCTTTCTTT. Residues: CASSPLTGARTEAFF.

The rearrangement uses TRBV28 and TRBJ2-3; TRBD2 aligns across 7 bases. CDR3 size: 14 residues. V gave up 6 bases and J gave up 1 base; unmatched junction bases: 4. Germline V gene data show CDR1 as MDHEN and CDR2 as SYDVKM. CDR3 residues: CASSPLARTDTQYF. In DNA form, the CDR3 reads TGTGCCAGCAGCCCACTAGCGCGCACAGATACGCAGTATTTT.